The present T cell receptor (beta chain) was sequenced within a study of OX40 agonist ivuxolimab in advanced cancers. Study-level information: Patients received intravenous ivuxolimab every 2 weeks at 0.01 to 10 mg/kg. Patients enrolled in dose escalation were diagnosed with hepatocellular carcinoma, melanoma, renal cell or head and neck cancer.

The table came from immunoSEQ multiplex PCR; TCRdb's copy has only in-frame clones and leaves some out. The top ten hold 0.95% to 1.5% of the sample, which has 72,000 or so clones, around 80% seen once. Points from the study as a whole: Expanded clones belonging to CD8+ T cells outnumbered, on average, those of CD4+. Clonal expansion by week 6 occurred in CD4+ and CD8+ blood T cells (at 0.1 to 3.0 mg/kg).

V lost 0 bases, J lost 8 bases, and 13 bases lay in between. Germline V gene data show CDR1 as SEHNR and CDR2 as FQNEAQ (reference sequence). The CDR3 totals 14 residues. Notes on this clone: Its specificity is unknown.

The chain combines TRBV7-9 with TRBJ1-2; maybe TRBD1 (5 bases). The sequencing used CD4+ or CD8+ T cells sorted from blood, collected in a trial of the OX40 agonist ivuxolimab. The clonotype comes from an adult with an advanced solid tumor such as melanoma, head and neck, liver or kidney cancer. CDR3 residues: CASSLANQGDGYTF. CDR3 nucleotide sequence: TGTGCCAGCAGCTTAGCCAATCAGGGAGACGGCTACACCTTC.